The 13 T cell receptor beta chains presented below share a single source sample, sequenced in a study of vaccination and CD4 T cells after COVID-19. These receptors have no identified antigens. Cultured CD4+ T cell DNA was sequenced using the Oncomine TCR Beta short-read assay. TCRdb reprocessed the PCR reads via MiXCR and lists one record per CDR3 protein. The sample contains some 16,000 distinct CDR3 sequences, approximately 53% of which appear only once. Noted treatment: approximately nine-day PBMC culture with coronavirus spike peptide pools or control peptides (ViraFEST assay). The sample in question was cultured CD4+ T cells from blood, obtained after SARS-CoV-2 vaccination. These receptors all come from a human donor with COVID-19.

The genes are TRBV4-1 and TRBJ1-5; no firm D call. Germline V gene sequence: CDR1 MGHRA, CDR2 YSYEKL. Deletions cut 1 base from V and 0 bases from J, with 13 bases between. The CDR3 is 17 residues long. CDR3 protein: CASSQVHKRHSNQPQHF. Here the CDR3 DNA reads TGCGCCAGCAGCCAAGTACATAAGAGACATAGCAATCAGCCCCAGCATTTT.

This clonotype was counted only a few times. The chain combines TRBV5-1 with TRBJ1-6; D is uncertain. This CDR3 has 15 amino acids. The V end was cut by 4 bases, the J end by 6 bases, with 14 bases between. Germline CDR1 is SGHRS and CDR2 is YFSETQ. The CDR3: CASSEGSALNSPLHF. Written as DNA, the CDR3 is TGCGCCAGCAGCGAGGGCTCAGCCCTTAATTCACCCCTCCACTTT. Full variable domain (remainder filled in from reference TRBV5-1 and TRBJ1-6): KAGVTQTPRYLIKTRGQQVTLSCSPISGHRSVSWYQQTPGQGLQFLFEYFSETQRNKGNFPGRFSGRQFSNSRSEMNVSTLELGDSALYLCASSEGSALNSPLHFGNGTRLTVT.

This clonotype qualifies as medium-sized. The V and J genes are TRBV20-1 and TRBJ1-5; 10 bases are a match to TRBD1. Germline V gives CDR1 DFQATT, CDR2 SNEGSKA (reference sequence). Germline trimming cut 6 bases from V and 2 bases from J; bases unmatched to any gene: 4. This CDR3 has 14 residues. In DNA, the CDR3 is TGCAGTGCGCAGGGGACAGGGGGCAATCAGCCCCAGCATTTT. This encodes CSAQGTGGNQPQHF.

The chain has TRBV7-9 and TRBJ2-7; 11 bases line up with TRBD1. This CDR3 spans 15 amino acids. Germline assignment: CDR1 SEHNR and CDR2 FQNEAQ (reference sequence). V gave up 7 bases and J gave up 0 bases; unmatched junction bases: 5. DNA for the CDR3: TGTGCCAGCACCTCGGGACAGGGGGTCTCCTACGAGCAGTACTTC. Residues: CASTSGQGVSYEQYF. Looking up the rest from reference TRBV7-9 and TRBJ2-7 gives the full variable domain: DTGVSQNPRHKITKRGQNVTFRCDPISEHNRLYWYRQTLGQGPEFLTYFQNEAQLEKSRLLSDRFSAERPKGSFSTLEIQRTEQGDSAMYLCASTSGQGVSYEQYFGPGTRLTVT.

The table lists this clonotype with a few counts. The rearrangement joins TRBV19 to TRBJ1-2; no reliable D call. Germline CDR1 reads LNHDA; CDR2 reads SQIVND (reference sequence). The CDR3 is 12 amino acids. V dropped 2 bases and J dropped 5 bases, with 6 bases sitting between them. CDR3 DNA sequence: TGTGCCAGTAGTATACCTGGGTATGGCTACACCTTC. Its protein product is CASSIPGYGYTF.

The chain is built from TRBV19 and TRBJ2-3; 8 nucleotides line up with TRBD2. The germline gives CDR1 LNHDA, CDR2 SQIVND (reference sequence). The CDR3 totals 17 residues. Trimming at V came to 6 bases and at J to 2 bases, leaving 13 bases not matched to a gene. In DNA, the CDR3 is TGTGCCAGTAGAATCACCGTTGGAGCGGGGGTCACAGATACGCAGTATTTT. Translated: CASRITVGAGVTDTQYF.

V gene TRBV2 combines with J gene TRBJ2-7; tentatively, D is TRBD2 (5 bases). The CDR3 is 13 residues long. Germline CDR1 and CDR2: SNHLY and FYNNEI. V dropped 5 bases and J dropped 3 bases, with 11 bases sitting between them. The CDR3 sequence: CASSPLEGYEQYF. The CDR3 bases are TGTGCCAGCAGTCCTCTCGAGGGCTACGAGCAGTACTTC.

In nucleotides, the CDR3 is TGTGCCAGCAGTTTATGGGGACTAGCGGGGGGGCCCGGGGAGCTGTTTTTT. Translating it yields CASSLWGLAGGPGELFF. The V and J genes are TRBV28 and TRBJ2-2, with 16 positions matching TRBD2. The CDR3 is made up of 17 amino acids. V lost 0 bases to trimming and J lost 6 bases; unmatched junction nucleotides: 1. Germline CDR1 and CDR2: MDHEN and SYDVKM.

The rearrangement links TRBV14 to TRBJ2-3; D tentatively fits TRBD1 or TRBD2 (5 bases each). Trimming left V 0 bases short and J 11 bases short, with 12 bases between. The V gene's germline CDR1 is SGHDN and CDR2 FVKESK. The CDR3 extends over 13 amino acids. The CDR3 bases are TGTGCCAGCAGCCAAGATTTCGGGACCAGGCAGTATTTT. Protein: CASSQDFGTRQYF.

Only a few counts were recorded for this clonotype. The chain links TRBV27 to TRBJ1-5; D uncertain. This CDR3 has 15 amino acids. Germline V gene sequence: CDR1 MNHEY, CDR2 SMNVEV (reference sequence). Trimming removed 6 bases at V and 4 bases at J, with 16 bases between. The CDR3 region has the DNA TGTGCCAGCAGCCTACAAGGGTTGGGAAATCAGCCCCAGCATTTT. Amino acids: CASSLQGLGNQPQHF.

This clonotype occurred a few times. The chain employs TRBV7-2 and TRBJ1-2; TRBD1 might be the D (5 bases). The germline V and J ends were trimmed by 4 bases and 5 bases, with 11 bases remaining between them. There are 13 residues in the CDR3. CDR1 is SGHTA and CDR2 is FQGNSA in the germline V gene. CDR3 nucleotide sequence: TGTGCCAGCAGCTCAGGGTCAGTTTATGGCTACACCTTC. Residues: CASSSGSVYGYTF.

This clonotype showed up just a few times. V usage is TRBV7-8 and J usage is TRBJ2-7, with TRBD1 matching 8 bases. V lost 1 base, J lost 4 bases, and 0 bases stayed unmatched. Germline-derived CDR1 and CDR2 are SGHVS and FQNEAQ. The CDR3 is 13 residues long. The CDR3 nucleotides are TGTGCCAGCAGCTTAGGGACAGGGTACGAGCAGTACTTC. Translated: CASSLGTGYEQYF.

The chain is built from TRBV21-1 and TRBJ2-2; the table's D call TRBD2 went unverified against the DNA. TRBV21-1 is a known pseudogene. The CDR3 has 16 amino acids. CDR3 DNA sequence: TGTGCCAGCAGCACCGAGCGGGGGTCCAACACCGGGGAGCTGTTTTTT. Translated, it gives CASSTERGSNTGELFF.